These 28 T cell receptor beta chains were sequenced from one sample in a study of blood T cell repertoires in COVID-19. Here immunoSEQ multiplex PCR was the method, and the copy in TCRdb shows in-frame clones only, minus some. The data contain about 60,000 clones, 79% of them singletons. Sequenced material: peripheral blood. Source of these receptors: a woman in her seventies with acute or convalescent COVID-19.

This chain joins TRBV2 and TRBJ1-1; TRBD1 aligns across 7 bases. J gave up 0 bases and V 6 bases, and 4 bases lay outside the gene matches. This CDR3 contains 14 residues. CDR1 and CDR2 from the germline V gene are SNHLY and FYNNEI. The CDR3 region is CASRTGTVNTEAFF. The CDR3 DNA reads TGTGCCAGCAGAACCGGGACAGTGAACACTGAAGCTTTCTTT. The full variable domain, in which reference TRBV2 and TRBJ1-1 provide the parts outside the CDR3, is EPEVTQTPSHQVTQMGQEVILRCVPISNHLYFYWYRQILGQKVEFLVSFYNNEISEKSEIFDDQFSVERPDGSNFTLKIRSTKLEDSAMYFCASRTGTVNTEAFFGQGTRLTVV.

V and J are TRBV4-1 and TRBJ2-7; TRBD2 is a possible D gene (7 bases). CDR3 length: 17 amino acids. Germline values: CDR1 MGHRA, CDR2 YSYEKL. Trimming removed 11 bases from V and 1 base from J, with 27 bases in between. The CDR3 sequence: CAQRLPGGGTTSYEQYF. In DNA, the CDR3 is TGCGCCCAGCGCTTACCGGGGGGCGGTACGACTTCCTACGAGCAGTACTTC.

The chain carries TRBV5-1 and TRBJ2-1, with TRBD1 matching over 7 bases. This CDR3 region has 14 residues. V was pared by 5 bases and J by 1 base, with 3 bases of the junction left unmatched. Germline V gene lookup returns CDR1 SGHRS and CDR2 YFSETQ. For the CDR3, the DNA is TGCGCCAGCAGTCCGGGACAGTCCTACAATGAGCAGTTCTTC. Translating it yields CASSPGQSYNEQFF.

The chain couples TRBV5-6 to TRBJ1-2; no firm D call. This CDR3 is built from 14 residues. Germline CDR1 SGHDT, CDR2 YYEEEE. Deletions cut 0 bases from V and 4 bases from J, with 10 bases between. CDR3 protein: CASSLARMTYGYTF. The CDR3 DNA reads as TGTGCCAGCAGCTTGGCCAGGATGACCTATGGCTACACCTTC.

The gene calls are TRBV14 and TRBJ1-1, with a possible D match to TRBD1 (6 bases). The CDR3 is made up of 15 amino acids. The V end was cut by 0 bases, the J end by 6 bases, with 14 bases between. Germline V gene sequence: CDR1 SGHDN, CDR2 FVKESK. For the CDR3, the DNA is TGTGCCAGCAGCCAAGATCTACAGGGCCGATCTGAAGCTTTCTTT. This encodes CASSQDLQGRSEAFF. The variable domain in full, with the rest retrieved from reference TRBV14 and TRBJ1-1, is EAGVTQFPSHSVIEKGQTVTLRCDPISGHDNLYWYRRVMGKEIKFLLHFVKESKQDESGMPNNRFLAERTGGTYSTLKVQPAELEDSGVYFCASSQDLQGRSEAFFGQGTRLTVV.

This clone showed up just a few times. The chain recombines TRBV5-4 with TRBJ1-2, with a tentative D call TRBD1 (6 bases). In germline, CDR1 is SGHNT, CDR2 YYREEE (reference sequence). This CDR3 spans 15 amino acids. Trimming took off 3 bases at V and 1 base at J, with 13 bases between the two ends. The chain's CDR3 is CASSSDRRLNYGYTF. The CDR3 bases are TGTGCCAGCAGCTCCGACAGGAGACTTAACTATGGCTACACCTTC.

This chain links TRBV28 with TRBJ1-6; TRBD1 aligns across 10 bases. J gave up 14 bases and V 5 bases, and 9 bases lay outside the gene matches. The CDR3 runs 14 residues. Per germline, CDR1 MDHEN and CDR2 SYDVKM. CDR3 nucleotide sequence: TGTGCCAGCAGTACGGGACAGGGGAGCGGGTCCCTCCACTTT. It encodes CASSTGQGSGSLHF.

This chain links TRBV19 with TRBJ2-5; 15 bases are shared with TRBD2. With V trimmed by 10 bases and J by 3 bases, 12 bases remained unmatched. This CDR3 region has 17 residues. Per the germline V gene, CDR1 is LNHDA and CDR2 is SQIVND (reference sequence). CDR3 amino acids: CATSPGTSGGLKETQYF. DNA for the CDR3: TGTGCCACCTCCCCCGGGACTAGCGGGGGGCTTAAAGAGACCCAGTACTTC. Full variable domain (missing parts from reference TRBV19 and TRBJ2-5): DGGITQSPKYLFRKEGQNVTLSCEQNLNHDAMYWYRQDPGQGLRLIYYSQIVNDFQKGDIAEGYSVSREKKESFPLTVTSAQKNPTAFYLCATSPGTSGGLKETQYFGPGTRLLVL.

V gene TRBV18 combines with J gene TRBJ1-3; D gene uncertain. CDR1 KGHSH and CDR2 LQKENI come from the germline V gene. CDR3 length: 14 amino acids. Trimming took off 5 bases at V and 0 bases at J, with 8 bases between the two ends. CDR3 DNA sequence: TGTGCCAGCTCAACTAAGGTCTCTGGAAACACCATATATTTT. Protein sequence: CASSTKVSGNTIYF.

The chain joins TRBV5-1 to TRBJ1-2, with 8 bases aligning to TRBD1. Unmatched junction bases numbered 3, after V lost 0 bases and J lost 5 bases. The CDR3 loop spans 14 amino acids. From germline, CDR1 is SGHRS and CDR2 YFSETQ. The CDR3 sequence is CASSLEQGGYGYTF. The CDR3 nucleotides are TGCGCCAGCAGCTTGGAACAGGGGGGTTATGGCTACACCTTC. Full variable domain (outside the CDR3, taken from reference TRBV5-1 and TRBJ1-2): KAGVTQTPRYLIKTRGQQVTLSCSPISGHRSVSWYQQTPGQGLQFLFEYFSETQRNKGNFPGRFSGRQFSNSRSEMNVSTLELGDSALYLCASSLEQGGYGYTFGSGTRLTVV.

This chain joins TRBV5-1 and TRBJ2-3, with D possibly TRBD2 on 5 matching bases. Between the trimmed V and J ends, which lost 0 bases and 4 bases, there was a span of 9 bases. Germline values: CDR1 SGHRS, CDR2 YFSETQ. There are 14 residues in the CDR3. The CDR3 region is CASSLGFSADTQYF. As DNA, the CDR3 is TGCGCCAGCAGCTTGGGATTTAGCGCAGATACGCAGTATTTT.

This rearrangement joins TRBV19 to TRBJ1-5, with a tentative D call TRBD1 (5 bases). The germline gives CDR1 LNHDA, CDR2 SQIVND (reference sequence). The V gene lost 10 bases and the J gene lost 4 bases, with 23 bases spanning the gap. CDR3 length: 16 amino acids. The CDR3 spells CATSYPGGGRNQPQHF. In DNA, the CDR3 is TGTGCCACCTCATATCCAGGCGGGGGGAGGAATCAGCCCCAGCATTTT.

Comments on this clone: A much bigger clone sits one base away, suggesting this may be a read error. The chain employs TRBV6-5 and TRBJ1-6, with 9 bases identical to TRBD1. J lost 7 bases, V lost 4 bases, and 2 bases had no gene match. The CDR3 runs 14 residues. Germline assignment: CDR1 MNHEY and CDR2 SVGAGI. The CDR3 DNA sequence: TGTGCCAGCAGTTGGGACAGGGAAAATTCACCCCTCCACTTT. Translating gives CASSWDRENSPLHF.

The chain recombines TRBV10-1 with TRBJ1-6, with 9 bases aligning to TRBD1. Trimming at V came to 7 bases and at J to 8 bases, leaving 6 bases not matched to a gene. This CDR3 spans 14 amino acids. Germline CDR1 WNHNN, CDR2 SYGVQD (reference sequence). CDR3: CASIPGQGDSPLHF. In nucleotides, the CDR3 is TGCGCCAGCATTCCGGGACAGGGAGATTCACCCCTCCACTTT.

Only a few counts were recorded for this clone. The chain employs TRBV6-4 and TRBJ2-1; D might be TRBD1 (5 bases). The CDR3 is 13 amino acids. Looked up from germline, CDR1 is MRHNA and CDR2 is SNTAGT. Deletions cut 6 bases from V and 7 bases from J, with 13 bases between. The CDR3 reads CASSEQAGNEQFF. The DNA for the CDR3 is TGTGCCAGCAGCGAACAAGCAGGGAATGAGCAGTTCTTC.

In the case of this clone: The same CDR3 arises from other DNA sequences in this sample as well. This chain connects TRBV2 to TRBJ1-1; no clear D gene. CDR3 length: 13 amino acids. The V end lost 4 bases, the J end lost 0 bases, and 6 bases lay between the germline ends. Germline CDR1 is SNHLY and CDR2 is FYNNEI. DNA of the CDR3: TGTGCCAGCAGTGTCGGGGTGAACACTGAAGCTTTCTTT. Protein product: CASSVGVNTEAFF.

On this clone itself: Germline and junction disagree at one end, which may indicate a read error. The CDR3: CASRIQGNSGELFF. The CDR3 nucleotides are TGTGCCAGCAGAATCCAGGGGAACAGCGGGGAGCTGTTTTTT. V and J are TRBV2 and TRBJ2-2; D might be TRBD1 (6 bases). This CDR3 region has 14 residues. CDR1 is SNHLY and CDR2 is FYNNEI in the germline V gene.

The rearrangement joins TRBV24-1 to TRBJ2-1; 12 positions agree with TRBD2. From germline, CDR1 is KGHDR and CDR2 SFDVKD. CDR3 size: 16 residues. V shed 4 bases and J 4 bases; nucleotides not matched to a gene: 4. CDR3 DNA sequence: TGTGCCACCAGTGAACTAGCGGGGGGAGTATACAATGAGCAGTTCTTC. Residues: CATSELAGGVYNEQFF.

The chain has TRBV24-1 and TRBJ2-2; 7 bases are shared with TRBD2. This CDR3 is 15 amino acids long. CDR1 KGHDR and CDR2 SFDVKD come from the germline V gene. V shed 1 base and J 5 bases; nucleotides not matched to a gene: 3. The CDR3 sequence: CATSDFRGGTGELFF. DNA for the CDR3: TGTGCCACCAGTGATTTTAGGGGAGGGACCGGGGAGCTGTTTTTT.

For the CDR3, the DNA is TGTGCCAGCAGCCCACTAGCGGGGGCCACCGGGGAGCTGTTTTTT. It is translated as CASSPLAGATGELFF. The chain has TRBV5-4 and TRBJ2-2; 11 bases line up with TRBD2. The V and J ends lost 4 bases and 4 bases, in that order; junction bases with no gene match: 3. The length of the CDR3 is 15 residues. The germline V gene encodes CDR1 SGHNT and CDR2 YYREEE (reference sequence).

The J gene is TRBJ2-1, the V gene TRBV6-1; 8 nucleotides match TRBD1. This CDR3 has 15 residues. V lost 1 base, J lost 6 bases, and 5 bases stayed unmatched. Germline CDR1 reads MNHNS; CDR2 reads SASEGT. The CDR3 region has the DNA TGTGCCAGCAGTGAAGGGTCCAGGGGGCGCAATGAGCAGTTCTTC. Amino acid sequence: CASSEGSRGRNEQFF.

CDR3 sequence (DNA): TGTGCCAGCAGCTTTAGTAGCGGGGGGGCTCCCGAGCAGTACTTC. As protein: CASSFSSGGAPEQYF. This rearrangement joins TRBV5-4 to TRBJ2-7; 11 bases fit TRBD2. This CDR3 is built from 15 residues. From germline, CDR1 is SGHNT and CDR2 YYREEE (reference sequence). J gave up 6 bases and V 2 bases, and 7 bases lay outside the gene matches.

This clone is labeled as medium-sized. J is TRBJ2-3 and V is TRBV5-1, with a tentative D call TRBD2 (6 bases). The CDR3 length is 16 residues. Germline assignment: CDR1 SGHRS and CDR2 YFSETQ. Deletions cut 4 bases from V and 1 base from J, with 16 bases between. The CDR3 sequence: CASSTNGGWGTDTQYF. CDR3 bases: TGCGCCAGCAGCACTAACGGGGGTTGGGGCACAGATACGCAGTATTTT.

The rearrangement uses TRBV10-3 and TRBJ1-1; the D gene is possibly TRBD1 (5 bases). The germline V gene encodes CDR1 ENHRY and CDR2 SYGVKD. The CDR3 has 14 amino acids. V was clipped by 2 bases and J by 1 base, with 8 bases between them. The CDR3 loop reads CAISEGAGNTEAFF. The DNA of the CDR3 is TGTGCCATCAGTGAGGGGGCAGGGAACACTGAAGCTTTCTTT.

This chain connects TRBV3-1 (or the pseudogene TRBV3-2) to TRBJ2-1, with 10 bases that match TRBD2. In germline, CDR1 is LGHDT, CDR2 YNNKEL (reference sequence). The CDR3 sequence is 14 residues long. V shed 1 base and J 6 bases; nucleotides not matched to a gene: 0. The CDR3: CASSQGTSGNEQFF. The CDR3 DNA reads as TGTGCCAGCAGCCAAGGGACTAGCGGCAATGAGCAGTTCTTC.

The V gene is TRBV5-8, the J gene TRBJ1-1; D is perhaps TRBD1 (5 bases). V was clipped by 4 bases and J by 1 base, with 11 bases between them. The CDR3 has 14 residues. Germline values: CDR1 SGHTS, CDR2 YDEGEE. The CDR3 coding sequence is TGTGCCAGCAGCAATCCGACAGAGAACACTGAAGCTTTCTTT. Its protein is CASSNPTENTEAFF.

This clone has only a few counts. The chain links TRBV21-1 to TRBJ1-5; TRBD1 is the table's D call and was not checked against the DNA. TRBV21-1 is noted as a pseudogene. This CDR3 spans 14 amino acids. The CDR3 loop is CASSPQGRNQPQHF. The DNA for the CDR3 is TGTGCCAGCAGCCCACAGGGTCGCAATCAGCCCCAGCATTTT.

The chain combines TRBV4-3 with TRBJ2-7; TRBD2 matches 12 bases. The V segment lost 0 bases and the J segment 3 bases; nucleotides outside the gene matches: 3. Germline CDR1 LGHNA, CDR2 YSLEER. The CDR3 has 16 amino acids. The CDR3 nucleotides are TGCGCCAGCAGCCAAGATCTAGCGGGGGGGCTCTACGAGCAGTACTTC. Translation: CASSQDLAGGLYEQYF.